The 12 T cell receptor beta chains given below trace back to one sample, sequenced in a study of cytomegalovirus exposure and HLA in healthy donors. Libraries were prepared by immunoSEQ multiplex PCR; TCRdb keeps only in-frame clonotypes and omits some of them. The sample holds over 110,000 clones; about 88% are singletons and the top ten take around 10%. Sequencing used PBMCs. These receptors were obtained from a man younger than 30 in good health and CMV-seropositive.

The chain has TRBV19 and TRBJ2-1; 8 nucleotides line up with TRBD1. Germline CDR1 reads LNHDA; CDR2 reads SQIVND (reference sequence). The CDR3 totals 18 residues. V gave up 1 base and J gave up 7 bases; unmatched junction bases: 15. The DNA of the CDR3 is TGTGCCAGTAGTATAGCCCAGGCAGGGGGCCTAACGGGGAATGAGCAGTTCTTC. It specifies CASSIAQAGGLTGNEQFF.

The chain has TRBV11-2 and TRBJ1-2; 7 nucleotides agree with TRBD1. V trimming: 1 base; J trimming: 10 bases; junction bases outside the gene matches: 15. Germline-derived CDR1 and CDR2 are SGHAT and FQNNGV. This CDR3 region has 16 residues. CDR3 sequence: CASSLAGDRRQSFYTF. The CDR3, as DNA: TGTGCCAGCAGCTTAGCAGGGGACAGACGCCAAAGTTTCTACACCTTC. The full variable domain, with the rest looked up from reference TRBV11-2 and TRBJ1-2, is EAGVAQSPRYKIIEKRQSVAFWCNPISGHATLYWYQQILGQGPKLLIQFQNNGVVDDSQLPKDRFSAERLKGVDSTLKIQPAKLEDSAVYLCASSLAGDRRQSFYTFGSGTRLTVV.

The rearrangement links TRBV5-8 to TRBJ2-7; D is unresolved. Trimming took off 1 base at V and 0 bases at J, with 5 bases between the two ends. The CDR3 has 13 amino acids. Per the germline V gene, CDR1 is SGHTS and CDR2 is YDEGEE. The CDR3 reads CASSLWSSYEQYF. In DNA form, the CDR3 reads TGTGCCAGCAGCTTGTGGAGCTCCTACGAGCAGTACTTC.

This clone occurred a few times. The CDR3 DNA reads TGTGCCAGCAGGACAGGACATAACTATGGCTACACCTTC. Its protein product is CASRTGHNYGYTF. The V gene is TRBV5-6, the J gene TRBJ1-2; possibly TRBD1 for D (6 bases). The CDR3 has 13 amino acids. V was cut by 5 bases and J by 1 base, with 9 bases left in between. Germline V CDR1 and CDR2: SGHDT, YYEEEE.

This clone was recorded many times. The rearrangement joins TRBV27 to TRBJ2-7, with 8 bases identical to TRBD1. Looked up from germline, CDR1 is MNHEY and CDR2 is SMNVEV (reference sequence). J lost 2 bases, V lost 8 bases, and 5 bases had no gene match. The CDR3 has 13 amino acids. CDR3 protein: CASRGQDTYEQYF. For the CDR3, the DNA is TGTGCCAGCCGGGGACAGGACACCTACGAGCAGTACTTC.

This chain joins TRBV7-9 and TRBJ2-5; D gene ambiguous. Between the trimmed V and J ends, which lost 5 bases and 4 bases, there was a span of 17 bases. The CDR3 extends over 15 amino acids. Germline CDR1 SEHNR, CDR2 FQNEAQ (reference sequence). The CDR3 bases are TGTGCCAGCAGCCTCGACTCCTTAGGTGGAGAGACCCAGTACTTC. This sequence encodes CASSLDSLGGETQYF.

The chain joins TRBV5-1 to TRBJ2-4; D may be TRBD2 (5 bases). The CDR3 has 14 residues. V lost 6 bases to trimming and J lost 4 bases, with 14 bases between them. Looked up from germline, CDR1 is SGHRS and CDR2 is YFSETQ. CDR3 DNA: TGCGCCAGCAACAAGCGGTTATTAAAAAACATTCAGTACTTC. Residues: CASNKRLLKNIQYF.

Written as DNA, the CDR3 is TGTGCCAGCAGCCTCCGGGACAGGGGATTAAATGAGCAGTTCTTC. It codes for CASSLRDRGLNEQFF. The chain is built from TRBV5-4 and TRBJ2-1; TRBD1 matches 10 bases. Germline CDR1 SGHNT, CDR2 YYREEE (reference sequence). V lost 4 bases, J lost 7 bases, and 8 bases stayed unmatched. The CDR3 covers 15 residues.

The rearrangement uses TRBV6-1 and TRBJ2-3, with D maybe TRBD2 (6 bases). V dropped 6 bases and J dropped 0 bases, with 7 bases sitting between them. The CDR3 consists of 13 residues. Germline CDR1 is MNHNS and CDR2 is SASEGT. This CDR3 reads CASRGTSTDTQYF. CDR3 bases: TGTGCCAGCAGAGGGACTAGCACAGATACGCAGTATTTT.

This clone has just one count. CDR3 nucleotide sequence: TGTGCCAGCCAGCAGGGCGACAGTAACTATGGCTACACCTTC. Amino acid sequence: CASQQGDSNYGYTF. The V call is TRBV6-6, the J call TRBJ1-2; TRBD1 is a possible D gene (5 bases). This CDR3 has 14 amino acids. Germline CDR1 MNHNY, CDR2 SVGAGI (reference sequence). Trimming shortened V by 8 bases and J by 1 base, and 14 bases separated the two germline ends.

The CDR3 spells CASSELLGAPYEQYF. DNA for the CDR3: TGTGCCAGCAGTGAATTATTAGGGGCCCCCTACGAGCAGTACTTC. The chain joins TRBV25-1 to TRBJ2-7; a weak D match, TRBD1 (5 bases). This CDR3 contains 15 residues. V was cut by 1 base and J by 2 bases, with 12 bases left in between. Germline-derived CDR1 and CDR2 are MGHDK and SYGVNS.

There are a few counts of this clone. CDR3 region: CASTSDRRGNQPQHF. Here the CDR3 DNA reads TGTGCCAGCACCTCGGACAGGAGGGGCAATCAGCCCCAGCATTTT. V is TRBV5-8 and J is TRBJ1-5; the match to TRBD1 covers 7 bases. CDR1 is SGHTS, CDR2 YDEGEE, per germline. The CDR3 covers 15 residues. V trimming: 6 bases; J trimming: 2 bases; junction bases outside the gene matches: 8.